This T cell receptor beta chain was sequenced for a study of blood T cell repertoires in COVID-19. Turning to the study itself: Spain, Italy and the United States supplied samples that represented acute and convalescent COVID-19. Sample material is recorded as cDNA or gDNA derived from T cells, B-cell-depleted T cells, or PBMCs.

Germline-derived CDR1 and CDR2 are LNHDA and SQIVND (reference sequence). V trimming: 2 bases; J trimming: 6 bases; junction bases outside the gene matches: 11. The CDR3 has 17 residues. Per the study methods: Estimated nucleated cell counts came from reference gene primer amplification. Generated by immunoSEQ multiplex PCR, the TCRdb table keeps only in-frame clones and is missing some. The V and J calls and clone size were taken over from that table, and D and trimming were inferred from the DNA. The sample holds a few hundred thousand clones, roughly 80% seen once. This receptor was taken from a woman at least 80 years old with acute or convalescent COVID-19. The chain has TRBV19 and TRBJ2-4, with TRBD2 matching 9 bases. The sample taken for sequencing was peripheral blood. This CDR3 reads CASSIITGAGGLNIQYF. The CDR3 bases are TGTGCCAGTAGTATAATTACCGGAGCGGGAGGCCTAAACATTCAGTACTTC. The entire variable domain, with the rest obtained from reference TRBV19 and TRBJ2-4, is as follows: DGGITQSPKYLFRKEGQNVTLSCEQNLNHDAMYWYRQDPGQGLRLIYYSQIVNDFQKGDIAEGYSVSREKKESFPLTVTSAQKNPTAFYLCASSIITGAGGLNIQYFGAGTRLSVL.